These T cell receptor beta chains were read from a single sample in a study of blood T cell repertoires in COVID-19. Profiled with immunoSEQ multiplex PCR; TCRdb holds only in-frame clones, not every one. The data show about 59,000 clones, over 75% seen once. The specimen was peripheral blood. The source of these receptors is a man of 80 years or more with acute or convalescent COVID-19. Both conserved end residues are part of each CDR3. Each record gives: CDR3 protein, CDR3 DNA, clone size, D gene, V gene, J gene. The D gene is left open where the match is weak. Some rows have no size entry. The others give once, few or many, or a class for an expanded clone.

CASRFLRSSYTF	TGTGCCAGCAGATTCCTCAGGTCAAGCTACACCTTC	.	.	TRBV5-4	TRBJ1-2
CASRGRDTEAFF	TGTGCCAGCAGGGGCAGGGACACTGAAGCTTTCTTT	.	.	TRBV6-1	TRBJ1-1
CATQGSEAFF	TGTGCCACGCAGGGCTCAGAAGCTTTCTTT	.	.	TRBV10-3	TRBJ1-1
CASSYSAGRAYEQYF	TGTGCCAGCAGTTACTCGGCGGGCCGGGCCTACGAGCAGTACTTC	.	.	TRBV6-5	TRBJ2-7
CASSKPRDGGTSGNTIYF	TGTGCCAGTAGTAAACCCCGGGATGGGGGCACCTCTGGAAACACCATATATTTT	.	.	TRBV19	TRBJ1-3
CASSLARAGEQYF	TGTGCCAGCAGCTTAGCCAGGGCCGGGGAGCAGTACTTC	.	.	TRBV7-2	TRBJ2-7
CASSVGRGNQPQHF	TGTGCCAGCAGTGTGGGGCGGGGAAATCAGCCCCAGCATTTT	.	.	TRBV2	TRBJ1-5
CASSFPTATSTDTQYF	TGTGCCAGCAGCTTCCCGACAGCCACTAGCACAGATACGCAGTATTTT	.	.	TRBV5-4	TRBJ2-3
CASSIPRTAGLAGGLEQFF	TGTGCCAGTAGTATACCTCGAACGGCCGGACTAGCGGGGGGGCTGGAGCAGTTCTTC	.	TRBD2	TRBV19	TRBJ2-1
CASNRGTSTDTQYF	TGTGCCAGTAACAGGGGAACTAGCACAGATACGCAGTATTTT	few	TRBD1	TRBV19	TRBJ2-3
CASSFDRDSGNTIYF	TGTGCCAGCAGCTTCGACCGGGACTCTGGAAACACCATATATTTT	.	.	TRBV7-8	TRBJ1-3
CASSETRTSGGGNIQYF	TGTGCCAGCAGTGAAACCCGGACTAGCGGGGGAGGGAACATTCAGTACTTC	.	TRBD2	TRBV2	TRBJ2-4
CASSRGGFTGELFF	TGTGCCAGCAGTCGCGGGGGGTTCACCGGGGAGCTGTTTTTT	.	TRBD2	TRBV6-5	TRBJ2-2
CSVIPSGGPPQYF	TGCAGCGTTATACCTAGCGGGGGGCCCCCGCAGTACTTC	.	TRBD2	TRBV29-1	TRBJ2-7
CASSLAVSGGRYEQYF	TGTGCCAGCAGCTTAGCGGTTAGCGGGGGGCGCTACGAGCAGTACTTC	.	TRBD2	TRBV7-8	TRBJ2-7
CASVTPGGDEQFF	TGTGCCAGCGTGACACCCGGGGGGGATGAGCAGTTCTTC	.	TRBD2	TRBV6-5	TRBJ2-1
CSVVLGDNQPQHF	TGCAGCGTTGTTTTAGGGGACAATCAGCCCCAGCATTTT	.	.	TRBV29-1	TRBJ1-5
CASSLQVGTANPGAQYF	TGTGCCAGCAGCCTTCAAGTCGGGACAGCTAACCCGGGGGCGCAGTATTTT	.	.	TRBV3-1/TRBV3-2	TRBJ2-3
CASSSGQREGQETQYF	TGTGCCAGCAGCTCGGGCCAGCGGGAGGGACAGGAGACCCAGTACTTC	.	TRBD2	TRBV7-3	TRBJ2-5
CASSFGTGAAPQHF	TGTGCCAGCAGCTTTGGGACAGGGGCCGCGCCCCAGCATTTT	.	TRBD1	TRBV11-2	TRBJ1-5
CATLPGQRSSPLHF	TGTGCCACCCTCCCGGGACAGAGAAGTTCACCCCTCCACTTT	.	TRBD1	TRBV7-2	TRBJ1-6
CASLRGGVSDTQYF	TGTGCCAGCCTCCGGGGGGGAGTTTCAGATACGCAGTATTTT	.	.	TRBV21-1	TRBJ2-3
CAGQGADTQYF	TGTGCCGGACAGGGGGCGGATACGCAGTATTTT	.	TRBD1	TRBV7-9	TRBJ2-3
CASSQAPLHSGTDTQYF	TGTGCCAGCAGCCAAGCACCACTACACTCGGGGACAGATACGCAGTATTTT	.	.	TRBV4-2	TRBJ2-3
CASSVFRVSSYNEQFF	TGTGCCAGCAGCGTATTCAGGGTAAGCTCCTACAATGAGCAGTTCTTC	few	.	TRBV9	TRBJ2-1
CASSRRGGLGELFF	TGTGCCAGCAGCCGGCGGGGGGGCCTCGGGGAGCTGTTTTTT	.	TRBD2	TRBV3-1/TRBV3-2	TRBJ2-2
CSVVEGGNTEAFF	TGCAGCGTTGTGGAGGGCGGGAACACTGAAGCTTTCTTT	.	.	TRBV29-1	TRBJ1-1
CASSTTSGGQNEQFF	TGTGCCAGCAGCACGACTAGCGGGGGCCAGAATGAGCAGTTCTTC	.	TRBD2	TRBV9	TRBJ2-1
CASHRGLSYNEQFF	TGTGCCAGTCACAGGGGTCTTTCCTACAATGAGCAGTTCTTC	.	TRBD1	TRBV19	TRBJ2-1
CAWSADRGGNSPLHF	TGTGCCTGGAGTGCGGACAGGGGCGGAAATTCACCCCTCCACTTT	.	TRBD1	TRBV30	TRBJ1-6
CASSGTSGGGELFF	TGTGCCAGCAGTGGGACTAGCGGGGGCGGGGAGCTGTTTTTT	.	TRBD2	TRBV27	TRBJ2-2
CASRPHMGHSSYEQYF	TGTGCAAGTCGCCCCCACATGGGACATAGCTCCTACGAGCAGTACTTC	once	.	TRBV12-2	TRBJ2-7
CASSPTGQANTEAFF	TGTGCCAGCTCACCTACCGGACAAGCGAACACTGAAGCTTTCTTT	.	.	TRBV18	TRBJ1-1
CASSLDPGAGEYF	TGTGCCAGCAGCTTAGATCCAGGGGCGGGGGAGTACTTC	.	.	TRBV7-2	TRBJ2-7
CASFLGTGGRTDTQYF	TGTGCCAGCTTCCTTGGGACAGGGGGTCGGACAGATACGCAGTATTTT	.	TRBD1	TRBV28	TRBJ2-3
CASKSGTPETGELFF	TGTGCCAGCAAATCCGGGACACCGGAGACCGGGGAGCTGTTTTTT	once	.	TRBV5-4	TRBJ2-2
CASSHPHHQTALAGELFF	TGTGCCAGCAGCCATCCCCACCACCAGACAGCCTTGGCCGGGGAGCTGTTTTTT	.	.	TRBV7-9	TRBJ2-2
CATTGGFNSPLHF	TGTGCCACAACAGGGGGCTTTAATTCACCCCTCCACTTT	few	TRBD1	TRBV19	TRBJ1-6
CASATGGVADTQYF	TGTGCCAGCGCGACAGGGGGAGTCGCAGATACGCAGTATTTT	.	TRBD1	TRBV2	TRBJ2-3